This T cell receptor (beta chain) was recovered during a study of post-analysis software for immune sequencing data. The study's findings and limits: Normalized Chao1 diversity in multiple sclerosis patients fell significantly below that of controls. Samples from a shared batch, those prepared together, strongly co-clustered by F measure.

With respect to this clonotype: Its antigen is currently unknown.

Libraries were made from TCR beta cDNA, and they carried unique molecular identifiers. TCRdb analysed the PCR reads with MiXCR anew, one entry per CDR3 protein. The data show about 770,000 distinct CDR3 sequences, around 45% seen once. The receptor comes from a girl under 18 with multiple sclerosis. The sequencing input was blood.

Written as DNA, the CDR3 is TGCGCCAGCAGCTTGGAGGGACTAGCGGATAACACAGATACGCAGTATTTT. Residues: CASSLEGLADNTDTQYF. The chain joins TRBV5-1 to TRBJ2-3; 11 nucleotides line up with TRBD2. V dropped 0 bases and J dropped 2; count of bases not matched to a gene: 5. Germline V lookup: CDR1 SGHRS, CDR2 YFSETQ. The CDR3 contains 17 residues.